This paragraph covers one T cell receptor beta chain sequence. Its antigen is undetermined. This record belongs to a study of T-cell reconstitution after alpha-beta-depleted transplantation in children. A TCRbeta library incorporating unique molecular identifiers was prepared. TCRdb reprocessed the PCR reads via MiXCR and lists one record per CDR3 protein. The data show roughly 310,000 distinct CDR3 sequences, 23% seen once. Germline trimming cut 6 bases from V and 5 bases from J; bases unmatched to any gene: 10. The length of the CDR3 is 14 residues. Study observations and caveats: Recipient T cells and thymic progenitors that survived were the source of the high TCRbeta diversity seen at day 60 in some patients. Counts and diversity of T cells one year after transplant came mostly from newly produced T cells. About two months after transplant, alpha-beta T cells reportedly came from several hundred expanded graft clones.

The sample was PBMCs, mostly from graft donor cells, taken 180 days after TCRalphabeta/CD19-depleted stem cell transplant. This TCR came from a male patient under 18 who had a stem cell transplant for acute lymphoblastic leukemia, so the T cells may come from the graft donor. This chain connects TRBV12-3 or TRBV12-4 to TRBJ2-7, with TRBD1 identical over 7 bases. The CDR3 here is CASRPKGQVHEQYF. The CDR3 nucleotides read TGTGCCAGCAGGCCCAAAGGACAGGTTCACGAGCAGTACTTC.